The sequence of this T cell receptor (beta chain) was determined in a study of Ad26.COV2.S vaccination and SARS-CoV-2 variants. The wider study: A participant enrolled in the COV1001 Ad26.COV2.S trial arm provided the sample. Participants got Ad26.COV2.S intramuscularly, once or twice 56 days apart.

The repertoire was sequenced with immunoSEQ multiplex PCR; TCRdb's copy has only in-frame clones and lacks some. The sample carries about 440,000 clones, roughly nine tenths recorded once. Specified treatment: roughly 18 received Ad26.COV2.S at low or high dose, single or two shots; about 5 received placebo; per-sample allocation not given. Vaccine and placebo recipients were sampled on day 63 after the first injection. SARS-CoV-2 spike from the Wuhan strain was encoded by the vaccine, an Ad26 vector. The sample consisted of peripheral blood, taken in a trial of Ad26.COV2.S vaccine versus placebo. The receptor was isolated from a person aged 18-65 years who received the Ad26.COV2.S COVID-19 vaccine or a placebo.

The CDR3 coding sequence is TGTGCCAGCAGTTATTTTCACGACAGTGGCTACACCTTC. Translating gives CASSYFHDSGYTF. The V call is TRBV27, the J call TRBJ1-2; D perhaps matches TRBD1 (5 bases). Germline V gene lookup returns CDR1 MNHEY and CDR2 SMNVEV (reference sequence). This CDR3 region has 13 residues. Between the trimmed V and J ends, which lost 4 bases and 7 bases, there was a span of 13 bases.